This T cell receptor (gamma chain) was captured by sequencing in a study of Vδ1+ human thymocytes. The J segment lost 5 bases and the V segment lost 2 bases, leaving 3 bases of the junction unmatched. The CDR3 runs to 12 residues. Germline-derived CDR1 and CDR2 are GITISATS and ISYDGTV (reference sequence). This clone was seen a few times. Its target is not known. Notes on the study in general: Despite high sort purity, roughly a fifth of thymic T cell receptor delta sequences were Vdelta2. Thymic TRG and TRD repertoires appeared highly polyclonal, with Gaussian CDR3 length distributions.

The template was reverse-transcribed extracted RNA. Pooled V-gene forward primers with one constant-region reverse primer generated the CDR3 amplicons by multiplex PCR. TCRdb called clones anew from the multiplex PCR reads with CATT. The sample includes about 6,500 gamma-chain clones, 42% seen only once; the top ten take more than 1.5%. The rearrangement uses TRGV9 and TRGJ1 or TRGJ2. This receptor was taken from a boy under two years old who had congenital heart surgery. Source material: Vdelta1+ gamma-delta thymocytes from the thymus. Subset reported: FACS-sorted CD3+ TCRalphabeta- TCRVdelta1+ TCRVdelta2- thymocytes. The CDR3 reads CALWEAHYKKLF. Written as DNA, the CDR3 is TGTGCCTTGTGGGAGGCTCATTATAAGAAACTCTTT.